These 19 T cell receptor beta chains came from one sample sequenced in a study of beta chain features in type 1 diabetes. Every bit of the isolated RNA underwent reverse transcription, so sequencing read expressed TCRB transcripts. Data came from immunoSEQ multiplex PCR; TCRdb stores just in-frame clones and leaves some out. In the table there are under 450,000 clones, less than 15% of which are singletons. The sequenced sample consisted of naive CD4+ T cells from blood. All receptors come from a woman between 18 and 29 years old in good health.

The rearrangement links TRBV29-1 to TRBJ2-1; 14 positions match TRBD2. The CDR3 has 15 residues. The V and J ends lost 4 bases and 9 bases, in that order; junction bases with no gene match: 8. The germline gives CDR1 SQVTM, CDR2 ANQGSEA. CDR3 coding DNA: TGCAGCGTTGGACTAGCGGGAGGGGGGTTTACTGAGCAGTTCTTC. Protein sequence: CSVGLAGGGFTEQFF.

The CDR3 coding sequence is TGTGCCAGCAGCCCAGGACAGGCCCGGGCTTTCTTT. Encoded protein: CASSPGQARAFF. V and J are TRBV28 and TRBJ1-1, with TRBD1 matching over 7 bases. This CDR3 region has 12 residues. Germline loops: CDR1 MDHEN, CDR2 SYDVKM. Trimming removed 6 bases from V and 11 bases from J; junction bases left unmatched: 9.

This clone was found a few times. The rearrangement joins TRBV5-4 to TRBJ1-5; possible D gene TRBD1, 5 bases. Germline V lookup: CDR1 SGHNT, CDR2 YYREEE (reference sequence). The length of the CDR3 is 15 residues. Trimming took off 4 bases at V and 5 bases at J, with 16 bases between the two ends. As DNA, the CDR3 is TGTGCCAGCAGCCCGGTCGGCCAGGGCTATCAGCCCCAGCATTTT. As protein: CASSPVGQGYQPQHF.

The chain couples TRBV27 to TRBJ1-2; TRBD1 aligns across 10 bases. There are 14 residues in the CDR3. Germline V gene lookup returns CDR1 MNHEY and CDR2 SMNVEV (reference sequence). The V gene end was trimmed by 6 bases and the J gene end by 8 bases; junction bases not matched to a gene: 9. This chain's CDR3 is CASSLWDRGAGYTF. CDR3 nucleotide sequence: TGTGCCAGCAGCCTCTGGGACAGGGGAGCCGGCTACACCTTC.

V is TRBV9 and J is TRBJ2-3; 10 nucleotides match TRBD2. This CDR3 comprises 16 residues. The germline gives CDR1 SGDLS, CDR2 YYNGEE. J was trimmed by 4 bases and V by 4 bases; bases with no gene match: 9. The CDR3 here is CASSSHSSGSADTQYF. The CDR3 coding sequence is TGTGCCAGCAGCTCGCATTCTAGCGGGAGTGCAGATACGCAGTATTTT.

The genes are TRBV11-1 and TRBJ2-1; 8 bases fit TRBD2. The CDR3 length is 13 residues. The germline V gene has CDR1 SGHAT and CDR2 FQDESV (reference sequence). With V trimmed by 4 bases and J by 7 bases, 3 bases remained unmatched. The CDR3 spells CASSSGLDNEQFF. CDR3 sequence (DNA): TGTGCCAGCAGCTCGGGACTAGATAATGAGCAGTTCTTC.

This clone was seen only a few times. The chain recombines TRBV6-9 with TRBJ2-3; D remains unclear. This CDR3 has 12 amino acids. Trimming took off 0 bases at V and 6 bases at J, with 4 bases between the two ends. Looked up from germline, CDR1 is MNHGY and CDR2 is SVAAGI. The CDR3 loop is CASSYSRDTQYF. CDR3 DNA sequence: TGTGCCAGCAGTTATTCGCGGGATACGCAGTATTTT.

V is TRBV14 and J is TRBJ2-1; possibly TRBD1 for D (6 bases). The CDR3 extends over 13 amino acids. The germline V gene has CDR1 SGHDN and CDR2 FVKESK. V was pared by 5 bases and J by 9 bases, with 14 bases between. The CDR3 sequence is CASSGQITSEQFF. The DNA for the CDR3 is TGTGCCAGCAGCGGACAGATTACAAGTGAGCAGTTCTTC.

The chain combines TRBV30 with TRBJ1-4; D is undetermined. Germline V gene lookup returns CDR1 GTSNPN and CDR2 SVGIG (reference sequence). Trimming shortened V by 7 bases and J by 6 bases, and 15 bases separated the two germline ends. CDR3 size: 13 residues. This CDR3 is CAYSDGFYEKLFF. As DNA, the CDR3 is TGTGCCTACTCAGACGGGTTTTATGAAAAACTGTTTTTT. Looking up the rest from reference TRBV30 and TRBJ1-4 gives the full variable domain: SQTIHQWPATLVQPVGSPLSLECTVEGTSNPNLYWYRQAAGRGLQLLFYSVGIGQISSEVPQNLSASRPQDRQFILSSKKLLLSDSGFYLCAYSDGFYEKLFFGSGTQLSVL.

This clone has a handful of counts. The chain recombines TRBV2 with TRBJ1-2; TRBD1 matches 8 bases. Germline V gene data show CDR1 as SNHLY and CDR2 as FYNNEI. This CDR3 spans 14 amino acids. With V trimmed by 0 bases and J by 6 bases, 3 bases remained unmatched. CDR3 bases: TGTGCCAGCAGTGAAGCAGACAGGGGTGATGGCTACACCTTC. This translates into CASSEADRGDGYTF.

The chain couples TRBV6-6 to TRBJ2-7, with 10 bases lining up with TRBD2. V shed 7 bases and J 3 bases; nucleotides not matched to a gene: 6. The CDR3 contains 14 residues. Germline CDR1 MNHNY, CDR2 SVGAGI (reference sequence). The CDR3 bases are TGTGCCAGCACCCCGACTAGCGGGCTCTACGAGCAGTACTTC. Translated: CASTPTSGLYEQYF.

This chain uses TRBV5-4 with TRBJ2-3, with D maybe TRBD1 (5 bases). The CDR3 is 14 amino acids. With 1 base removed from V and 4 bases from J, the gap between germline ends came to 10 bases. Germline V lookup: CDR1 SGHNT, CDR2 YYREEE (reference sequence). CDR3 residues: CASSLIQGPDTQYF. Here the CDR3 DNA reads TGTGCCAGCAGCTTGATCCAGGGTCCAGATACGCAGTATTTT.

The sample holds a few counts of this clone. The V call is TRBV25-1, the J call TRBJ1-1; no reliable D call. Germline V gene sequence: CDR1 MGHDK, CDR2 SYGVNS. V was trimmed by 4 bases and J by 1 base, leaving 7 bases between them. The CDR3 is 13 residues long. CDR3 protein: CASSGPPNTEAFF. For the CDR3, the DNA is TGTGCCAGCAGTGGGCCACCGAACACTGAAGCTTTCTTT.

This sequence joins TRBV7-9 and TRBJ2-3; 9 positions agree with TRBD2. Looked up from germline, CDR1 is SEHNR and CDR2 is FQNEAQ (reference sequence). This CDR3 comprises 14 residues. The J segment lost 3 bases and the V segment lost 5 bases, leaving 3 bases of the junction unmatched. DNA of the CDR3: TGTGCCAGCAGCCCCAGCGGGAGGACAGATACGCAGTATTTT. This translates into CASSPSGRTDTQYF.

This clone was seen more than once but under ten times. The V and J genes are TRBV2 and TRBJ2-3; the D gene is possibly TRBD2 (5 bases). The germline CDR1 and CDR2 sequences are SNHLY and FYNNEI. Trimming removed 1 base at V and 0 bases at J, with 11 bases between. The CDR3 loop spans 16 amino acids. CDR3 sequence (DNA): TGTGCCAGCAGTGAAGAGGCTAGCACTAGCACAGATACGCAGTATTTT. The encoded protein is CASSEEASTSTDTQYF.

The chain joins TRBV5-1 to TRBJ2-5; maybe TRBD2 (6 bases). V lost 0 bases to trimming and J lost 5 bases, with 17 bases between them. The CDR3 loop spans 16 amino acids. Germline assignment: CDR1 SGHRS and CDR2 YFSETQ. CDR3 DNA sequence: TGCGCCAGCAGCTTGGCCGAGACTAGAGGGGTTGAGACCCAGTACTTC. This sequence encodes CASSLAETRGVETQYF. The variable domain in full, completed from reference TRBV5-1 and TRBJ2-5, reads KAGVTQTPRYLIKTRGQQVTLSCSPISGHRSVSWYQQTPGQGLQFLFEYFSETQRNKGNFPGRFSGRQFSNSRSEMNVSTLELGDSALYLCASSLAETRGVETQYFGPGTRLLVL.

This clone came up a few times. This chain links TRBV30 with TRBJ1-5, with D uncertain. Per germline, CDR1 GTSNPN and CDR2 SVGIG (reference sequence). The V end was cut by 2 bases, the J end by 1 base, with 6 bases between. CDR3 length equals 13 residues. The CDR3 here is CAWSWQSNQPQHF. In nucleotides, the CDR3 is TGTGCCTGGAGTTGGCAGAGCAATCAGCCCCAGCATTTT.

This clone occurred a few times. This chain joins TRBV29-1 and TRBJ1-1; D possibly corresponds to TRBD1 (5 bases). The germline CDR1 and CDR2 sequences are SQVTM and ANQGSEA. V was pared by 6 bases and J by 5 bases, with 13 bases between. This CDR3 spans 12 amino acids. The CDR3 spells CSVTIRGTEAFF. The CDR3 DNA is TGCAGCGTCACGATCCGGGGGACTGAAGCTTTCTTT.

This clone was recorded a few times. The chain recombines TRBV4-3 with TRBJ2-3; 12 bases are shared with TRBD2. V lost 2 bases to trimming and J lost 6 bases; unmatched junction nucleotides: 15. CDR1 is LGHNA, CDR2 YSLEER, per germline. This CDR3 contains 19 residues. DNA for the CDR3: TGCGCCAGCAGCCAACGAGGGACTAGCGGGTTCTTGGCGACCGATACGCAGTATTTT. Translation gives CASSQRGTSGFLATDTQYF.